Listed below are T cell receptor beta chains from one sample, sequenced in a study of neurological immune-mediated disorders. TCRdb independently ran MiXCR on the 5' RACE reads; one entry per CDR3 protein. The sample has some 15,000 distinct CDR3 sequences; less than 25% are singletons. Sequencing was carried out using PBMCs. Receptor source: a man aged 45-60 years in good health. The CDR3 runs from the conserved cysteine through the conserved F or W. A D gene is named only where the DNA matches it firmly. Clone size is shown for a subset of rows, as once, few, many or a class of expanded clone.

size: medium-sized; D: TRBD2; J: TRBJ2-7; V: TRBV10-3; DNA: TGTGCCATCACGGACGGGGGGGTCTCCTACGAGCAGTACTTC; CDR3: CAITDGGVSYEQYF
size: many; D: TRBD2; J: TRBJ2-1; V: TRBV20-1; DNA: TGCAGTGCTAGCATGCCTAGCGGGAGGGCTATCAATGAGCAGTTCTTC; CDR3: CSASMPSGRAINEQFF
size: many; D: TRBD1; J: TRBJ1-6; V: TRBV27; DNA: TGTGCCAGCGGGACAGGGGTTAATTCACCCCTCCACTTT; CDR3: CASGTGVNSPLHF
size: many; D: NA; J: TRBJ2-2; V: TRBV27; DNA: TGTGCCAGCAGTTTATGGGGATCCGGGGAGCTGTTTTTT; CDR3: CASSLWGSGELFF
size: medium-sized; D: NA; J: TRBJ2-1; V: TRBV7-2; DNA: TGTGCCAGCAGCCCGCTCCTAACTAGCCGGAATGAGCAGTTCTTC; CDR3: CASSPLLTSRNEQFF
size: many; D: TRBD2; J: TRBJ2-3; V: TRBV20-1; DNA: TGCAGTGCTACGGGACTAGCGGCAGATACGCAGTATTTT; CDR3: CSATGLAADTQYF
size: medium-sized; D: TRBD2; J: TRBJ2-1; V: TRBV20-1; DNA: TGCAGTGCCCGGACTAGCCGGGGCCATGAGCAGTTCTTC; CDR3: CSARTSRGHEQFF
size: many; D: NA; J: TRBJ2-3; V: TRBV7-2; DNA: TGTGCCAGCGGGGGGTTTAGCACAGATACGCAGTATTTT; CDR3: CASGGFSTDTQYF
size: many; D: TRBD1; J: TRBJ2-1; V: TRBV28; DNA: TGTGCCAGCAGCCAACCGGGGACAGGGCACTACAATGAGCAGTTCTTC; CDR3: CASSQPGTGHYNEQFF
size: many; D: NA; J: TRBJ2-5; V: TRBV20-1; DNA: TGCAGTGCTGCCATAGAGGGAGGCTTTAGCCGATCTACTAAAGAGACCCAGTACTTC; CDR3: CSAAIEGGFSRSTKETQYF
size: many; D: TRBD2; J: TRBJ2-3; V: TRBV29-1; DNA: TGCAGCGTGGGATTAGCGGGAGGATCAGATACGCAGTATTTT; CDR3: CSVGLAGGSDTQYF
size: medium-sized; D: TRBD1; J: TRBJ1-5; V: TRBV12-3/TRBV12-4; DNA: TGTGCCAGCAGTTTAAGGCAGGGGGCTCAGCCCCAGCATTTT; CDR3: CASSLRQGAQPQHF
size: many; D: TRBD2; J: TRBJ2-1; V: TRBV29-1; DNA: TGCAGCGTTGAATCTAGCGGAGGTGAGCAGTTCTTC; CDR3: CSVESSGGEQFF
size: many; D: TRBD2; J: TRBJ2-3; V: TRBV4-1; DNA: TGCGCCAGCAGCCAGATCACTAGCGGGAGCGGGACGCAGTATTTT; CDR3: CASSQITSGSGTQYF
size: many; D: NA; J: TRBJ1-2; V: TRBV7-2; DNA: TGTGCCAGCAGCCCCTACAGGATTAACTATGGCTACACCTTC; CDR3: CASSPYRINYGYTF
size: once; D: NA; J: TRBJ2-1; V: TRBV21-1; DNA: TGTGCCAGCAGCCCGGGACAGGGCTCCTACAATGAGCAGTTCTTC; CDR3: CASSPGQGSYNEQFF
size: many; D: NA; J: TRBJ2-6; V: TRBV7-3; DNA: TGTGCCAGCAGCTTAAAGGCAGGCAAAGATGTCACCGGGGCCAACGTCCTGACTTTC; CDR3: CASSLKAGKDVTGANVLTF
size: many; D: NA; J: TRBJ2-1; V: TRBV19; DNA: TGTGCCAGTAGCATAGGACCCTACAATGAGCAGTTCTTC; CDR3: CASSIGPYNEQFF
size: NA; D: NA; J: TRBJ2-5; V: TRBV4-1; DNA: TGCGCCAGCAGCCAACTCCCAGGGACCCAAGAGACCCAGTACTTC; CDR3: CASSQLPGTQETQYF
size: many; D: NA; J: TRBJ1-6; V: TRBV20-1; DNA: TGCAGTGCTAGAGTCATAGAGACGGGATCGCGCTCACCCCTCCACTTT; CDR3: CSARVIETGSRSPLHF
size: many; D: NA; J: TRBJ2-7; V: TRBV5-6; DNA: TGTGCCAGCAGCTCGGCCACCTACGAGCAGTACTTC; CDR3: CASSSATYEQYF
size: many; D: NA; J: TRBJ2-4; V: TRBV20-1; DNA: TGCAGTCCCGGCGGCAGGGATGGCAAAAACATTCAGTACTTC; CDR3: CSPGGRDGKNIQYF
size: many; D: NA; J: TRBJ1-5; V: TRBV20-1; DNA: TGCAGTGCCAGGTCGGGGGGGAATCAGCCCCAGCATTTT; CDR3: CSARSGGNQPQHF
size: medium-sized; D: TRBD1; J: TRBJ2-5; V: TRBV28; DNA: TGTGCCAGCGGCCGAACAGGGGGCCAAGAGACCCAGTACTTC; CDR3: CASGRTGGQETQYF
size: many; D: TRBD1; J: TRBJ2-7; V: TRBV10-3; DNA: TGTGCCATCAGCATCGGACAGGGCTACGAGCAGTACTTC; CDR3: CAISIGQGYEQYF
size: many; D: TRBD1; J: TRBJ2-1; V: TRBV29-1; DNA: TGCAGCGTTGAAGGAGGCAGGGGGTCGAATGAGCAGTTCTTC; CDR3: CSVEGGRGSNEQFF
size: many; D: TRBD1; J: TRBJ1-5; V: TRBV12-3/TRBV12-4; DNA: TGTGCCAGCAGTTCCCTAACCATCCCCGGACAGGCGGGATACCAGCCCCAGCATTTT; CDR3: CASSSLTIPGQAGYQPQHF
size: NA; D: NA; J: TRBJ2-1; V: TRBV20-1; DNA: TGCAGTGCTAGAGGGCCCGGGATCAATGAGCAGTTCTTC; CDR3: CSARGPGINEQFF
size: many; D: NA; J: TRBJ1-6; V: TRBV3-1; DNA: TGTGCCAGCAGCCAAGGGCAGATCAATTCACCCCTCCACTTT; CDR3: CASSQGQINSPLHF
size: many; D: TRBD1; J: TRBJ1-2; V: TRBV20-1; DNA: TGCAGTGCTAGAGGACAGGGAGACTATGGCTACACCTTC; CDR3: CSARGQGDYGYTF
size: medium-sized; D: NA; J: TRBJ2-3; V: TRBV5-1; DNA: TGCGCCAGCAGCCCTCGGCTCGGAACGCAGTATTTT; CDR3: CASSPRLGTQYF
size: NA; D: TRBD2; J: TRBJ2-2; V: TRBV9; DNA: TGTGCCAGCAGCGTAGCTACTCGGGTAGCGGGATACACCGGGGAGCTGTTTTTT; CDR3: CASSVATRVAGYTGELFF
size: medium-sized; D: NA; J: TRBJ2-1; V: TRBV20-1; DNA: TGCAGTGCGAGCAACCGGGACTTATTTTACAATGAGCAGTTCTTC; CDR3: CSASNRDLFYNEQFF
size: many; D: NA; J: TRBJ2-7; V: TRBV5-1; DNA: TGCGCCAGCAGCTTGAGGACTAACAAGGGGGAGCAGTACTTC; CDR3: CASSLRTNKGEQYF
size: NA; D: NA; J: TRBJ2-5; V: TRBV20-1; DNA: TGCAGTGCTAGCGGGATAGCCCAAGAGACCCAGTACTTC; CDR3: CSASGIAQETQYF
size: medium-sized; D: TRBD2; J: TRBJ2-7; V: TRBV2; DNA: TGTGCCAGCAGCTCTAGCGGGAGTTTCGAGCAGTACTTC; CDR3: CASSSSGSFEQYF
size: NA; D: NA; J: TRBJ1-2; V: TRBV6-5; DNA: TGTGCCAGCAGTTACGGAGGGGGTCTCAGCTATGGCTACACCTTC; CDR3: CASSYGGGLSYGYTF
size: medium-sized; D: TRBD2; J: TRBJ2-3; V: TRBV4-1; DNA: TGCGCCAGCAGCCAAGGCAGCCTAGCGGGAGTGTATTTCGCAGATACGCAGTATTTT; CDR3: CASSQGSLAGVYFADTQYF
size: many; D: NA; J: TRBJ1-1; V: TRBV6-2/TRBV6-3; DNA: TGTGCCAGCAGTTTCACACCGAACACTGAAGCTTTCTTT; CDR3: CASSFTPNTEAFF
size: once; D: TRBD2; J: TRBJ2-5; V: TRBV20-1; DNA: TGCAGTGCTAGAGGGACTAGCGGGAGGGTCCAAGAGACCCAGTACTTC; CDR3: CSARGTSGRVQETQYF
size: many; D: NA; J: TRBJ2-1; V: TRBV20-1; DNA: TGCAGCACTCATCCACCGTATAAGTCGAATGAGCAGTTCTTC; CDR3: CSTHPPYKSNEQFF
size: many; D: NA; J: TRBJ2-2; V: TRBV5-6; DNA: TGTGCCAGCAGCTTGTGGCGGTCCGGCGCGAACACCGGGGAGCTGTTTTTT; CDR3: CASSLWRSGANTGELFF
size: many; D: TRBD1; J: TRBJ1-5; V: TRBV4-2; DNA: TGTGCCAGCAGCCCCCAGGGGGTAAGCAATCAGCCCCAGCATTTT; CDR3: CASSPQGVSNQPQHF
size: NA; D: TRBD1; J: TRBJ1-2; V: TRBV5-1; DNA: TGCGCCAGCAGCCCGGACAGGGGGCTGAGAGGCTACACCTTC; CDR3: CASSPDRGLRGYTF
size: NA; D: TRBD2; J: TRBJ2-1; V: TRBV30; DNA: TGTGCCTGGAGTGTGGGGACGTCCGCGGGGGGGTACAATGAGCAGTTCTTC; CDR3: CAWSVGTSAGGYNEQFF